One sample yielded the 10 T cell receptor beta chains listed below, sequenced in a study of CD8+ T cells in alopecia areata. Treatment described: oral pan-JAK inhibitor, 5-10 mg twice daily. Reverse transcription of extracted RNA yielded cDNA, which provided the sequencing template. Profiled with immunoSEQ multiplex PCR; TCRdb holds only in-frame clones, not every one. The data contain 150,000 to 200,000 clones, approximately 51% of them singletons. The sequenced sample was CD8+ T cells sorted from blood, obtained at approximately week 51, from a patient treated with tofacitinib. The receptors were gathered from a human donor with alopecia areata.

V usage is TRBV7-9 and J usage is TRBJ2-5, with 9 bases identical to TRBD1. The CDR3 totals 14 residues. J lost 4 bases, V lost 3 bases, and 3 bases had no gene match. Per germline, CDR1 SEHNR and CDR2 FQNEAQ (reference sequence). The CDR3 nucleotides read TGTGCCAGCAGCTTCGGGACAGGGAGAGAGACCCAGTACTTC. It codes for CASSFGTGRETQYF.

The chain links TRBV7-3 to TRBJ1-2; the D is unclear. The V end was cut by 2 bases, the J end by 0 bases, with 10 bases between. This CDR3 comprises 15 residues. Germline V gene data show CDR1 as SGHTA and CDR2 as FQGTGA. CDR3 coding DNA: TGTGCCAGCAGCTTATCTACAGAAGCTAACTATGGCTACACCTTC. Translated, it gives CASSLSTEANYGYTF.

The CDR3 spells CAWSQQGWYGYTF. In DNA form, the CDR3 reads TGTGCCTGGAGTCAGCAGGGGTGGTATGGCTACACCTTC. V usage is TRBV30 and J usage is TRBJ1-2; tentatively, D is TRBD1 (6 bases). Trimming took 2 bases from V and 5 from J, leaving 12 bases between them. This CDR3 comprises 13 residues. CDR1 is GTSNPN, CDR2 SVGIG, per germline (reference sequence).

The rearrangement uses TRBV11-2 and TRBJ1-5; D is unclear. The CDR3 contains 14 residues. The V and J ends lost 1 base and 7 bases respectively, with 11 bases between them. Germline V CDR1 and CDR2: SGHAT, FQNNGV. The CDR3 spells CASSLVGSGQPQHF. CDR3 sequence (DNA): TGTGCCAGCAGCTTAGTTGGGAGTGGGCAGCCCCAGCATTTT.

V usage is TRBV7-6 and J usage is TRBJ2-1, with a possible D match to TRBD2 (5 bases). This CDR3 spans 16 amino acids. Germline V CDR1 and CDR2: SGHVS, FNYEAQ. V gave up 5 bases and J gave up 0 bases, with 14 bases separating them. The CDR3 bases are TGTGCCAGCAGCCCGGACGGGATTAGCTCCTACAATGAGCAGTTCTTC. This encodes CASSPDGISSYNEQFF. Full variable domain (remainder filled in from reference TRBV7-6 and TRBJ2-1): GAGVSQSPRYKVTKRGQDVALRCDPISGHVSLYWYRQALGQGPEFLTYFNYEAQQDKSGLPNDRFSAERPEGSISTLTIQRTEQRDSAMYRCASSPDGISSYNEQFFGPGTRLTVL.

The sample holds a few counts of this clone. V and J are TRBV5-1 and TRBJ2-3; tentatively, D is TRBD2 (7 bases). Trimming left V 4 bases short and J 5 bases short, with 20 bases between. CDR3 length: 16 residues. CDR1 is SGHRS, CDR2 YFSETQ, per germline. The CDR3 loop is CASSRMGGGLRDTQYF. CDR3 in DNA: TGCGCCAGCAGCCGGATGGGAGGGGGATTGAGAGATACGCAGTATTTT.

DNA for the CDR3: TGTGCCAGTAGTGCCCCGATCACCCAGAGGGGACAAGAGACCCAGTACTTC. Translated: CASSAPITQRGQETQYF. The gene calls are TRBV19 and TRBJ2-5, with D possibly being TRBD1 or TRBD2 (5 bases each). The CDR3 extends over 17 amino acids. With 5 bases removed from V and 2 bases from J, the gap between germline ends came to 21 bases. The germline V gene encodes CDR1 LNHDA and CDR2 SQIVND (reference sequence).

This clone turned up a few times. J is TRBJ1-1 and V is TRBV6-1; D is perhaps TRBD1 (6 bases). V lost 5 bases to trimming and J lost 6 bases, with 13 bases between them. The V gene's germline CDR1 is MNHNS and CDR2 SASEGT. The CDR3 sequence is 13 residues long. CDR3 bases: TGTGCCAGCAGTCTGGGACACCCTTCTGAAGCTTTCTTT. This gives the protein CASSLGHPSEAFF.

This chain links TRBV5-1 with TRBJ2-5; no clear D. This CDR3 is 15 amino acids long. Germline V gene sequence: CDR1 SGHRS, CDR2 YFSETQ. V lost 1 base and J 5 bases, leaving 15 bases between the germline ends. The CDR3 region has the DNA TGCGCCAGCAGCTTGACAGACTCGAATCGGGAGACCCAGTACTTC. Translation gives CASSLTDSNRETQYF.

The chain couples TRBV4-3 to TRBJ2-1, with 9 bases aligning to TRBD1. This CDR3 comprises 15 residues. CDR1 and CDR2 (germline): LGHNA, YSLEER. J was trimmed by 9 bases and V by 1 base; bases with no gene match: 7. CDR3 bases: TGCGCCAGCAGCCAAGGAATCCTACAGGGGGCTGAGCAGTTCTTC. Translating gives CASSQGILQGAEQFF.